In its sample, the clone carrying this T cell receptor (beta chain) was seen once. The antigen remains unidentified. This entry belongs to a study of cytomegalovirus exposure and HLA in healthy donors. Study information: The approximately 680 first-cohort repertoires and the 95 to 150 validation repertoires shared the same platform, a later analysis reported. General study results and limits: There were around 160 TCR beta chains listed as cytomegalovirus-associated. According to a subsequent analysis, TCR clusters from the first cohort were inclined to appear together in the 90 to 150 validation repertoires. As confirmed in vitro, three CMV-associated chains were specific for CMV antigens.

Data came from immunoSEQ multiplex PCR; TCRdb stores just in-frame clones and leaves some out. The sample yields about 360,000 clones, roughly 85% seen once. Germline CDR1 is MNHNS and CDR2 is SASEGT. Trimming left V 2 bases short and J 2 bases short, with 21 bases between. CDR3 length: 18 residues. The chain combines TRBV6-1 with TRBJ1-1; D not certain. This clonotype was sampled from a woman younger than 35 in good health and CMV-seronegative. The sequencing sample was made of PBMCs. CDR3 in amino acids: CASSERGFYGVGNTEAFF. In DNA, the CDR3 is TGTGCCAGCAGTGAAAGAGGCTTCTACGGTGTTGGTAACACTGAAGCTTTCTTT.